This T cell receptor (beta chain) was identified in a study of T cell responses to AZD1222 COVID-19 vaccine. General study points: Repertoires were obtained solely post-peak T cell response. Only six people who got AZD1222 tested seropositive at baseline. Clonal diversity was possibly underestimated, and white British individuals and females predominated among donors. Dominant at 160-218 and 743-854, vaccine-associated CD4 TCRs also spanned spike.

The method was immunoSEQ multiplex PCR; TCRdb's version includes in-frame clones alone and lacks a portion of them. The sample carries tens of thousands of clones, around 81% recorded once. About this clone: The antigen remains unidentified.

V was trimmed by 5 bases and J by 3 bases, leaving 8 bases between them. CDR1 is ENHRY, CDR2 SYGVKD, per germline. CDR3 size: 12 residues. The origin of this receptor is an adult who received the AZD1222 COVID-19 vaccine. The gene calls are TRBV10-3 and TRBJ2-7, with D maybe TRBD1 (6 bases). This material consisted of peripheral blood, taken 28 days after the second AZD1222 dose. CDR3 DNA: TGTGCCATCAGTCCGGACAGCTACGAGCAGTACTTC. It encodes CAISPDSYEQYF.